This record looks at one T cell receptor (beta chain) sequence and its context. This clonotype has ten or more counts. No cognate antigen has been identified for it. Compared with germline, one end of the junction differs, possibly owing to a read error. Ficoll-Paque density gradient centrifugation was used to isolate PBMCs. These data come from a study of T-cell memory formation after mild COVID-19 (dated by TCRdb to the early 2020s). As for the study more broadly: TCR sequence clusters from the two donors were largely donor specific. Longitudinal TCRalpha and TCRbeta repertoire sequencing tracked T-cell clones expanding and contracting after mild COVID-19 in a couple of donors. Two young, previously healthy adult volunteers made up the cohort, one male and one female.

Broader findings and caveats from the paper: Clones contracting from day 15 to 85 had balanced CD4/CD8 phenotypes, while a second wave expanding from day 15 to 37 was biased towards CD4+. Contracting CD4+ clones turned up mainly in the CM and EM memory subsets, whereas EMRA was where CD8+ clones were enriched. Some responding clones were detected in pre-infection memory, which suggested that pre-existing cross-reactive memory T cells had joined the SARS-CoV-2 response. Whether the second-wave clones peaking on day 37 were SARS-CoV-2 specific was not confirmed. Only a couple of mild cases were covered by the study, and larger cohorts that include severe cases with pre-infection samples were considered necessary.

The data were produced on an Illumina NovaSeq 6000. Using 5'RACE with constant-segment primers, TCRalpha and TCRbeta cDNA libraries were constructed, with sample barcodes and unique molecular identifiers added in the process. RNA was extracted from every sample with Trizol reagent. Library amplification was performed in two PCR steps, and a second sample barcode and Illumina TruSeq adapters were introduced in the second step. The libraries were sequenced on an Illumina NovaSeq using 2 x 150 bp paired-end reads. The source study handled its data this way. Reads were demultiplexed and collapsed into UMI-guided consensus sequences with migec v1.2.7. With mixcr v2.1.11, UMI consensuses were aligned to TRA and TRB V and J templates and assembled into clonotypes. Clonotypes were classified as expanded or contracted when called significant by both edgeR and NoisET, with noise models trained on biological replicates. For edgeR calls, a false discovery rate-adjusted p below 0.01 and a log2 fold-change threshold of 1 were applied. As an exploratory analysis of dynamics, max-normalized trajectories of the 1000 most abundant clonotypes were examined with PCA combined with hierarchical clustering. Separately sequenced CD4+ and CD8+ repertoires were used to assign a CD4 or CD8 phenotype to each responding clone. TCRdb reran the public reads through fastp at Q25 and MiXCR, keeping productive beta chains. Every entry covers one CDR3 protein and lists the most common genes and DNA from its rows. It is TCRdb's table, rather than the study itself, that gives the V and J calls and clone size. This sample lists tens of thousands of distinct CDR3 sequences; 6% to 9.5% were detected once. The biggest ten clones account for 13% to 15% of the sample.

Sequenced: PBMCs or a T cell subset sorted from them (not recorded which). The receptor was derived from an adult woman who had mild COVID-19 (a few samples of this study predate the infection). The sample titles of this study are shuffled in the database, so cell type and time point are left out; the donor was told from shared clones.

The DNA reads TGTGCCAGCAGCCAATCTAGGGGACAGTCTGAAAACTTC. It specifies CASSQSRGQSENF. The receptor chain draws on TRBV16 and TRBJ2-7, and 7 junction bases match TRBD1. The germline V gene specifies KGHSY as CDR1 and FQNENV as CDR2. The CDR3 starts with the cysteine, ends with the phenylalanine, and has 13 residues. Solely the CDR3 DNA is kept, with 39 bases framed from the first base.